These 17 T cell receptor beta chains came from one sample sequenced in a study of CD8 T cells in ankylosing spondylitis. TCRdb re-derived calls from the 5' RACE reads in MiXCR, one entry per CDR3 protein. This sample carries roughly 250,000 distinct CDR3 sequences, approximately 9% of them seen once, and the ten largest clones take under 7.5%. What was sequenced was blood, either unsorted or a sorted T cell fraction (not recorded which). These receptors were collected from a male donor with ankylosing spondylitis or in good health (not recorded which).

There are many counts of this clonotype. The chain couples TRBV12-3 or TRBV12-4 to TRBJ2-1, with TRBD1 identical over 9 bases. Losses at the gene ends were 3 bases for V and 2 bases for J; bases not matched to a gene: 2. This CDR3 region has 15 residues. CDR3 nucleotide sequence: TGTGCCAGCAGTTTTGGGACAGGGACCTACAATGAGCAGTTCTTC. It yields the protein CASSFGTGTYNEQFF.

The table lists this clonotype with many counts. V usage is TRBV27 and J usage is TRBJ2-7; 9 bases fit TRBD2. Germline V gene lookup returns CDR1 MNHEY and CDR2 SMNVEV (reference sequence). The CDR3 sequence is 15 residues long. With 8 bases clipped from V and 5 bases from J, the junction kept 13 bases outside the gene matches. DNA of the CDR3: TGTGCCAGCGCTTCAACCGGGACTAGCTTCAACGAGCAGTACTTC. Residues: CASASTGTSFNEQYF.

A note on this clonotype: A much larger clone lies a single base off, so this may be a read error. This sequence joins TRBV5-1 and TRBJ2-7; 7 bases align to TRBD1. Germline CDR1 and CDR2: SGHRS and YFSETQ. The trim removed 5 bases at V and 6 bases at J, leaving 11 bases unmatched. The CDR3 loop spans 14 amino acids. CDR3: CASSYGQDNREQYF. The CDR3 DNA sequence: TGCGCCAGCAGTTACGGACAGGATAATCGCGAGCAGTACTTC.

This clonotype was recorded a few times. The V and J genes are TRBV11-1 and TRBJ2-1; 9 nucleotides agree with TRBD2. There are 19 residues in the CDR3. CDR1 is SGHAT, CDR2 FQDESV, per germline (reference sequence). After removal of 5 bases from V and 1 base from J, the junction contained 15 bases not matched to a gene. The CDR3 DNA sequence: TGTGCCAGCAGCCCACGTGCGGGCGGGGGGGCAATGTCCTACAATGAGCAGTTCTTC. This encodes CASSPRAGGGAMSYNEQFF.

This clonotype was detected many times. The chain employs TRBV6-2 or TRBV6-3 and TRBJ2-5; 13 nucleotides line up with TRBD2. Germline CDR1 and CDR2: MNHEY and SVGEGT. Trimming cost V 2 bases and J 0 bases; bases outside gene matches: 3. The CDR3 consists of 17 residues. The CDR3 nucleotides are TGTGCCAGCAGTTACGGACTAGCGGGGGTTAACCAAGAGACCCAGTACTTC. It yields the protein CASSYGLAGVNQETQYF.

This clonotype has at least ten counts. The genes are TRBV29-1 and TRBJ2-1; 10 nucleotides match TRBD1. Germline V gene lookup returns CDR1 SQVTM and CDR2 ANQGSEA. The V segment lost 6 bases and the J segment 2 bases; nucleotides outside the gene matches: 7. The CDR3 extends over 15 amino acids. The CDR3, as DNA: TGCAGCGTCTTGACCGGGACAGGGGCCTACAATGAGCAGTTCTTC. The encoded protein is CSVLTGTGAYNEQFF.

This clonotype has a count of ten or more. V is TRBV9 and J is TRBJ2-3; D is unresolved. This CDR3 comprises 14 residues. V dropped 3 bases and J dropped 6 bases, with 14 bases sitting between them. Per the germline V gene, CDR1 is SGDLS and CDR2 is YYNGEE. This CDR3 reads CASSAFQSADTQYF. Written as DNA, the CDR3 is TGTGCCAGCAGCGCCTTTCAATCGGCGGATACGCAGTATTTT.

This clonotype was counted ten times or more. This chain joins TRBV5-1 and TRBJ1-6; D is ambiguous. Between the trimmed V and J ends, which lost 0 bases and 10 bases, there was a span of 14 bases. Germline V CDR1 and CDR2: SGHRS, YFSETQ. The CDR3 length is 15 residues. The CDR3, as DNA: TGCGCCAGCAGCTTGGCTGTCGCCGGGAGCTCACCCCTCCACTTT. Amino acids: CASSLAVAGSSPLHF.

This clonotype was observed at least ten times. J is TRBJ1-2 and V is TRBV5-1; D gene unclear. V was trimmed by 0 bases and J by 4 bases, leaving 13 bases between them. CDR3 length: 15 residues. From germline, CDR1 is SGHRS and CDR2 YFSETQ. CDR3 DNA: TGCGCCAGCAGCTTGGATGGCATTCTCGGCTATGGCTACACCTTC. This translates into CASSLDGILGYGYTF.

The CDR3 is CASSLELAGPYEQYF. The CDR3 region has the DNA TGCGCCAGCAGCTTGGAGCTAGCGGGGCCTTACGAGCAGTACTTC. The chain is built from TRBV5-1 and TRBJ2-7, with 9 bases lining up with TRBD2. CDR1 is SGHRS, CDR2 YFSETQ, per germline. This CDR3 region has 15 residues. After removal of 0 bases from V and 4 bases from J, the junction contained 5 bases not matched to a gene.

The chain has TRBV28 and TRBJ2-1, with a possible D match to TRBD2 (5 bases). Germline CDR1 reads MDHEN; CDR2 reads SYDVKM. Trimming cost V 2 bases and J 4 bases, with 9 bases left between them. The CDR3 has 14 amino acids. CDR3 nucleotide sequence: TGTGCCAGCAGTTTACTCGAGGGATACAATGAGCAGTTCTTC. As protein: CASSLLEGYNEQFF.

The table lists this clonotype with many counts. CDR3 region: CASSFLADEQFF. CDR3 bases: TGTGCCAGCAGCTTTTTAGCCGATGAGCAGTTCTTC. This chain joins TRBV5-6 and TRBJ2-1; no definite D call. Germline assignment: CDR1 SGHDT and CDR2 YYEEEE. Trimming pared 2 bases from V and 8 bases from J, leaving 8 bases between. CDR3 length: 12 residues.

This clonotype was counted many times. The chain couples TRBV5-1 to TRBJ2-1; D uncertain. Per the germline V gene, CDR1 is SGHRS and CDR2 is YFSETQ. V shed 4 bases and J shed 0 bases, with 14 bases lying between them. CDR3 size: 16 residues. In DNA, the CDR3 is TGCGCCAGCAGCCCCCGAGGAGCGAACTCCTACAATGAGCAGTTCTTC. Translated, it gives CASSPRGANSYNEQFF.

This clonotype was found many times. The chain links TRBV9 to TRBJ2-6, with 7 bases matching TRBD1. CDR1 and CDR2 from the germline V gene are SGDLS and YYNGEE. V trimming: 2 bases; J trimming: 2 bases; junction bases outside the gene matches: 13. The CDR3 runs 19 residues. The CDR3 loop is CASSVSPGTVPTGANVLTF. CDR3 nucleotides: TGTGCCAGCAGCGTTTCCCCCGGGACAGTACCAACTGGGGCCAACGTCCTGACTTTC.

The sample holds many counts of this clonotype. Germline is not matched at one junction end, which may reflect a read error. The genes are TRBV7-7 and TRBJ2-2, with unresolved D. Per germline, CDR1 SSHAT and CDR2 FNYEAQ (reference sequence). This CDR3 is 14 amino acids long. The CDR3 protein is CASSQTGSAGELFF. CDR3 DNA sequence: TGTGCTAGCAGCCAAACCGGGTCAGCCGGGGAGCTGTTTTTT.

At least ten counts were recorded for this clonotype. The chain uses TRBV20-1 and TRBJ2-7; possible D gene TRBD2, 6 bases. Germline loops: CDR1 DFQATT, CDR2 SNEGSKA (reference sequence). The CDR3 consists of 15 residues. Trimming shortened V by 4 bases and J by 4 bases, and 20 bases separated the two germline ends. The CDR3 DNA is TGCAGTGCTATTCCCTATCCTAGCGATTCTTACGAGCAGTACTTC. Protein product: CSAIPYPSDSYEQYF.

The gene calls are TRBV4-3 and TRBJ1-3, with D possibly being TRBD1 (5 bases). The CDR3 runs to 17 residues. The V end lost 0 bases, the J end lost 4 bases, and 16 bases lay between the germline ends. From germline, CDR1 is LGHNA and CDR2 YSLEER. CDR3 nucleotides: TGCGCCAGCAGCCAAGATCTATTCCCGGGGGTCGGAAACACCATATATTTT. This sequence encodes CASSQDLFPGVGNTIYF.